This T cell receptor (beta chain) was profiled in a study of blood T cell repertoires in COVID-19 (dated by TCRdb to 2019 to 2021). About the study as a whole: The collaborator samples originated in the United States, Italy and Spain and spanned the acute and convalescent phases of COVID-19. Samples came from the ongoing ImmuneRACE study (first 160 participants) plus 1,254 subjects from 6 global collaborators. The dataset comprised deeply sampled blood TCRbeta repertoires from subjects exposed to, actively infected with, or recovered from COVID-19. HLA class I and class II types, where available, came from metadata supplied by the sample provider rather than from assay-based typing. The repertoires were released in a freely available public database meant as a resource for research on the immune response to SARS-CoV-2. The prospective study material was composed of cDNA or gDNA derived from T cells, B-cell-depleted T cells, or PBMCs. Sample metadata almost always included a de-identified subject ID, COVID-19 status, age in years and sex.

Based on the germline V gene (reference sequence), the CDR1 and CDR2 sequences are LNHDA and SQIVND. Trimming removed 4 bases from V and 3 bases from J; the gene matches leave 6 bases unexplained. The cysteine opens and the phenylalanine closes a CDR3 of 15 amino acids. The CDR3 DNA has 45 bases and is translated from base 1. In regard to this clone: There is no known antigen for this receptor. No base qualities exist here, and no much larger clone lies one base off it.

Collaborating institutions collected whole blood in K2EDTA tubes following their own protocols. For TCRbeta analysis, collaborators shipped samples as frozen whole blood, isolated PBMCs, or DNA extracted from either of those sample types. The investigation overall reported the following: The quantity of clinical and demographic metadata differed by source and by participant and was supplied without curation.

TCRbeta CDR3 regions were amplified from genomic DNA using the immunoSEQ Assay, a bias-controlled multiplex PCR. Under the source paper's analysis protocol: Nucleated cell counts per sample were estimated from amplification of reference gene primers within the assay. To quantify the absolute abundance of each unique TCRbeta CDR3 rearrangement, sequence reads were collapsed and filtered. For each sample, productive Simpson clonality was calculated as the square root of Simpson's diversity index across productive rearrangements. What TCRdb holds here is the immuneACCESS table cut down to in-frame rearrangements. Part of the clones is not present; checked against another copy, under half of the missing clones reflect an unresolved V gene, and the others are unexplained. D and trimming were read from the DNA, whereas the V and J calls and clone size are those reported in that table. The table for this sample lists roughly 190,000 clones; around 90% of them were counted only once. Around 5.8% of the sample goes to the ten largest clones.

This TCR was recovered from a man aged 40-49 years with active or convalescent COVID-19. The sample was peripheral blood. The sequence is built from TRBV19 and TRBJ1-5, with TRBD1 matching 7 junction bases. The CDR3 protein: CASSNGDSNNQPQHF. The nucleotides read TGTGCCAGTAGTAACGGGGACAGTAACAATCAGCCCCAGCATTTT.